This T cell receptor (beta chain) was recorded in a study of T cell responses to AZD1222 COVID-19 vaccine. Profiling relied on immunoSEQ multiplex PCR, and the TCRdb table lists in-frame clones only, not all of them. The profile covers tens of thousands of clones, with over 85% appearing a single time and 2.2% taken by the ten largest. Study-wide points: The donor cohort was predominantly white British with a female majority, and clonal diversity may have been underestimated. Only five or six individuals given AZD1222 were seropositive at baseline.

The V and J ends lost 6 bases and 4 bases respectively, with 9 bases between them. Germline CDR1 and CDR2: MNHEY and SVGAGI. The CDR3 is 12 residues long. Points on this clone: Antigen specificity is unknown.

This chain links TRBV6-5 with TRBJ1-2; D not certain. The specimen comprised peripheral blood, sampled on day 0 of AZD1222 vaccination. The receptor was isolated from an adult in good health. CDR3 residues: CASSSRSYGYTF. The DNA of the CDR3 is TGTGCCAGCAGCTCGCGATCCTATGGCTACACCTTC.